The 26 T cell receptor beta chains presented below share a single source sample, sequenced in a study of control samples from healthy donors and cancer patients. TCRdb's copy holds only in-frame clones and misses some; the assay was immunoSEQ multiplex PCR. The sample has 150,000 to 180,000 clones; about 94% are singletons. The sequenced material came from blood. The receptors stem from a man aged 40-50 years in good health.

This clone was seen only once. CDR3: CASSMRQGAYNEQFF. The CDR3 DNA follows: TGTGCCAGTAGTATGAGACAGGGGGCGTACAATGAGCAGTTCTTC. The chain carries TRBV19 and TRBJ2-1, with 10 positions matching TRBD1. CDR1 is LNHDA and CDR2 is SQIVND in the germline V gene (reference sequence). The ends lost 3 bases at V and 4 bases at J; junction bases unmatched: 3. This CDR3 is built from 15 residues.

This clone was observed a single time. V usage is TRBV7-2 and J usage is TRBJ1-2; the D gene is possibly TRBD1 (6 bases). Trimming pared 1 base from V and 4 bases from J, leaving 13 bases between. Germline V CDR1 and CDR2: SGHTA, FQGNSA. The CDR3 has 15 amino acids. The chain's CDR3 is CASSLGGTGSYGYTF. The CDR3 DNA sequence: TGTGCCAGCAGCTTAGGCGGCACAGGGTCCTATGGCTACACCTTC.

This chain joins TRBV9 and TRBJ2-3; D not certain. Per germline, CDR1 SGDLS and CDR2 YYNGEE. V was shortened by 0 bases and J by 3 bases, with 8 bases between the two germline ends. CDR3 size: 14 residues. In nucleotides, the CDR3 is TGTGCCAGCAGCGTAGGCAGCCAGACAGATACGCAGTATTTT. Translation gives CASSVGSQTDTQYF.

The CDR3 nucleotides are TGTGCCAGCAGTTTACGGGACAGTTTGGATACGCAGTATTTT. This codes for CASSLRDSLDTQYF. The V and J genes are TRBV27 and TRBJ2-3; 7 bases are shared with TRBD1. Germline loops: CDR1 MNHEY, CDR2 SMNVEV (reference sequence). The J segment lost 6 bases and the V segment lost 2 bases, leaving 5 bases of the junction unmatched. The CDR3 has 14 amino acids.

The chain employs TRBV7-9 and TRBJ1-1, with no clear D. Trimming shortened V by 0 bases and J by 2 bases, and 16 bases separated the two germline ends. The CDR3 is 17 amino acids. Germline V gives CDR1 SEHNR, CDR2 FQNEAQ (reference sequence). The CDR3 loop is CASSLARGLDRNTEAFF. DNA for the CDR3: TGTGCCAGCAGCTTAGCCCGGGGTCTGGATCGAAACACTGAAGCTTTCTTT.

V usage is TRBV5-1 and J usage is TRBJ2-3; D is possibly TRBD1 (6 bases). CDR3 length: 14 amino acids. Germline V lookup: CDR1 SGHRS, CDR2 YFSETQ. V was trimmed by 2 bases and J by 4 bases, leaving 11 bases between them. This CDR3 is CASSFTAGADTQYF. Here the CDR3 DNA reads TGCGCCAGCAGCTTTACGGCAGGGGCAGATACGCAGTATTTT.

The V gene is TRBV6-5, the J gene TRBJ1-1; D is unclear. The CDR3 is 12 amino acids. Trimming cost V 2 bases and J 6 bases, with 7 bases left between them. Per the germline V gene, CDR1 is MNHEY and CDR2 is SVGAGI. In nucleotides, the CDR3 is TGTGCCAGCAGTTACCCCGGGGCTGAAGCTTTCTTT. Encoded protein: CASSYPGAEAFF.

The chain couples TRBV19 to TRBJ1-4; 7 bases align to TRBD1. The germline V gene has CDR1 LNHDA and CDR2 SQIVND (reference sequence). V lost 7 bases to trimming and J lost 7 bases; unmatched junction nucleotides: 6. The CDR3 totals 13 residues. The CDR3 bases are TGTGCCAGTAAGGGCAGGGGGATTGAAAAACTGTTTTTT. This encodes CASKGRGIEKLFF.

The V call is TRBV5-1, the J call TRBJ2-7; D may be TRBD2 (5 bases). The CDR3 is made up of 14 amino acids. The germline V gene encodes CDR1 SGHRS and CDR2 YFSETQ. The V end was cut by 4 bases, the J end by 2 bases, with 13 bases between. The CDR3 region has the DNA TGCGCCAGCAGCCCCGAGTGGCGGGCCTACGAGCAGTACTTC. The encoded protein is CASSPEWRAYEQYF.

This rearrangement joins TRBV5-1 to TRBJ1-6, with D tentatively TRBD1 (5 bases). Germline lookup yields CDR1 SGHRS and CDR2 YFSETQ. This CDR3 spans 16 amino acids. V lost 3 bases to trimming and J lost 7 bases, with 17 bases between them. The CDR3 DNA reads as TGCGCCAGCAGCTCTACAGGATGGGAGGGGAATTCACCCCTCCACTTT. This translates into CASSSTGWEGNSPLHF.

The rearrangement joins TRBV6-5 to TRBJ2-3; 7 bases are a match to TRBD2. This CDR3 contains 14 residues. Germline lookup yields CDR1 MNHEY and CDR2 SVGAGI. Trimming removed 2 bases from V and 5 bases from J; junction bases left unmatched: 4. The CDR3 reads CASSYGPSGDTQYF. The CDR3 DNA follows: TGTGCCAGCAGTTACGGACCTAGCGGAGATACGCAGTATTTT.

The chain employs TRBV5-1 and TRBJ1-1; 8 bases agree with TRBD1. Germline CDR1 reads SGHRS; CDR2 reads YFSETQ. Losses at the gene ends were 4 bases for V and 4 bases for J; bases not matched to a gene: 18. The CDR3 spans 18 residues. Here the CDR3 DNA reads TGCGCCAGCAGCCCGCCGGGACAGGTCTCCCTTGTTGGCACTGAAGCTTTCTTT. As protein: CASSPPGQVSLVGTEAFF.

V gene TRBV25-1 combines with J gene TRBJ1-4; weak D call: TRBD1 (6 bases). V was pared by 0 bases and J by 5 bases, with 16 bases between. The CDR3 is 17 residues long. Germline-derived CDR1 and CDR2 are MGHDK and SYGVNS. The CDR3 coding sequence is TGTGCCAGCAGTGAATATAGCAGGGGCCTAAGGAATGAAAAACTGTTTTTT. Its protein product is CASSEYSRGLRNEKLFF.

This chain uses TRBV7-2 with TRBJ1-2; D may be TRBD1 (5 bases). V was cut by 5 bases and J by 7 bases, with 20 bases left in between. The length of the CDR3 is 15 residues. CDR1 is SGHTA and CDR2 is FQGNSA in the germline V gene. CDR3 DNA sequence: TGTGCCAGCAGCCGGACGGGGGTGGGAAACGCTGGCTACACCTTC. This gives the protein CASSRTGVGNAGYTF. Full variable domain (rest looked up from reference TRBV7-2 and TRBJ1-2): GAGVSQSPSNKVTEKGKDVELRCDPISGHTALYWYRQSLGQGLEFLIYFQGNSAPDKSGLPSDRFSAERTGGSVSTLTIQRTQQEDSAVYLCASSRTGVGNAGYTFGSGTRLTVV.

The CDR3 DNA is TGTGCCAGCCGGGACCTTAACACCGGGGAGCTGTTTTTT. Protein: CASRDLNTGELFF. The V call is TRBV28, the J call TRBJ2-2, with D possibly being TRBD1 or TRBD2 (5 bases each). The CDR3 consists of 13 residues. From germline, CDR1 is MDHEN and CDR2 SYDVKM. Trimming took 8 bases from V and 2 from J, leaving 9 bases between them.

The CDR3 nucleotides are TGTGCCAGCAGCGTAGGTCCAGGGGGAGTTTACGAGCAGTACTTC. Encoded protein: CASSVGPGGVYEQYF. The chain has TRBV9 and TRBJ2-7; TRBD1 matches 7 bases. Per the germline V gene, CDR1 is SGDLS and CDR2 is YYNGEE. The CDR3 spans 15 residues. J lost 4 bases, V lost 0 bases, and 7 bases had no gene match. Based on the CDR3 plus reference TRBV9 and TRBJ2-7, the full variable domain is DSGVTQTPKHLITATGQRVTLRCSPRSGDLSVYWYQQSLDQGLQFLIQYYNGEERAKGNILERFSAQQFPDLHSELNLSSLELGDSALYFCASSVGPGGVYEQYFGPGTRLTVT.

The CDR3 loop is CASSLTGRTNTEAFF. CDR3 nucleotides: TGTGCCAGCAGCTTGACAGGGCGCACAAACACTGAAGCTTTCTTT. The gene calls are TRBV5-6 and TRBJ1-1, with a weak D call TRBD1 (6 bases). V lost 1 base and J 2 bases, leaving 12 bases between the germline ends. Germline V lookup: CDR1 SGHDT, CDR2 YYEEEE. The CDR3 loop spans 15 amino acids.

The chain is built from TRBV5-4 and TRBJ1-2; a possible D gene is TRBD1 (6 bases). The germline CDR1 and CDR2 sequences are SGHNT and YYREEE (reference sequence). This CDR3 contains 15 residues. V was shortened by 3 bases and J by 2 bases, with 14 bases between the two germline ends. The CDR3: CASSSRTEQNYGYTF. In DNA, the CDR3 is TGTGCCAGCAGCTCCAGGACAGAGCAAAACTATGGCTACACCTTC.

The genes are TRBV19 and TRBJ2-1; tentative D call: TRBD1 (6 bases). The V end was cut by 5 bases, the J end by 16 bases, with 21 bases between. The CDR3 has 13 residues. The germline gives CDR1 LNHDA, CDR2 SQIVND (reference sequence). Here the CDR3 reads CASSVRTGTPPFF. CDR3 nucleotide sequence: TGTGCCAGTAGTGTACGTACCGGGACACCCCCATTCTTC.

The rearrangement links TRBV12-3 or TRBV12-4 to TRBJ2-5, with D possibly matching TRBD2 (5 bases). CDR3 size: 12 residues. Trimming left V 6 bases short and J 4 bases short, with 9 bases between. CDR3 sequence reads: CASSRLTETQYF. The CDR3, as DNA: TGTGCCAGCAGCCGACTAACAGAGACCCAGTACTTC.

The chain recombines TRBV24-1 with TRBJ2-7; D possibly matches TRBD1 or TRBD2 (5 bases each). Germline V CDR1 and CDR2: KGHDR, SFDVKD. V shed 7 bases and J shed 6 bases, with 12 bases lying between them. CDR3 length: 12 residues. The CDR3 coding sequence is TGTGCCACCAGCGGGCCTGGGGGCGAGCAGTACTTC. It translates to CATSGPGGEQYF.

The chain combines TRBV4-3 with TRBJ2-2, with TRBD2 matching 9 bases. Per the germline V gene, CDR1 is LGHNA and CDR2 is YSLEER. The CDR3 sequence is 16 residues long. V dropped 0 bases and J dropped 1; count of bases not matched to a gene: 0. This CDR3 reads CASSQELAGNTGELFF. The CDR3 DNA reads TGCGCCAGCAGCCAAGAACTAGCGGGGAACACCGGGGAGCTGTTTTTT.

The J gene is TRBJ1-2, the V gene TRBV21-1. TRBV21-1 is tagged as a pseudogene. The CDR3 length is 16 residues. The CDR3 region has the DNA TGTGCCAGCAGCAAAAGCGGGAGGGCACCTAACTATGGCTACACCTTC. Its protein product is CASSKSGRAPNYGYTF.

The V call is TRBV6-2 or TRBV6-3, the J call TRBJ2-7, with D unresolved. V lost 0 bases, J lost 2 bases, and 14 bases lay in between. This CDR3 contains 16 residues. Germline values: CDR1 MNHEY, CDR2 SVGEGT. For the CDR3, the DNA is TGTGCCAGCAGTTACTCGCGGTCCACCATAACCTACGAGCAGTACTTC. It translates to CASSYSRSTITYEQYF.

This sequence joins TRBV28 and TRBJ2-7; 11 bases align to TRBD2. This CDR3 is built from 15 residues. CDR1 is MDHEN, CDR2 SYDVKM, per germline. V dropped 7 bases and J dropped 3; count of bases not matched to a gene: 8. CDR3 region: CASIPVAGGIYEQYF. The CDR3 nucleotides read TGTGCCAGCATCCCCGTAGCGGGGGGGATCTACGAGCAGTACTTC.

The CDR3 DNA reads as TGTGCCAGCAGCTTGGCGGGGTTCCCTAATCAGCCCCAGCATTTT. Protein: CASSLAGFPNQPQHF. The V call is TRBV5-6, the J call TRBJ1-5; D is uncertain. V was trimmed by 0 bases and J by 4 bases, leaving 11 bases between them. Germline CDR1 and CDR2: SGHDT and YYEEEE. This CDR3 comprises 15 residues. Full variable domain (rest looked up from reference TRBV5-6 and TRBJ1-5): DAGVTQSPTHLIKTRGQQVTLRCSPKSGHDTVSWYQQALGQGPQFIFQYYEEEERQRGNFPDRFSGHQFPNYSSELNVNALLLGDSALYLCASSLAGFPNQPQHFGDGTRLSIL.